The source of this TCR beta chain is a study of cytomegalovirus exposure and HLA in healthy donors. Study-level information: Among about 179 million T cells, an earlier analysis found approximately 110 million unique TCR beta sequences. There were some 380 genotyped donors. Of these, 81% fell in the genetic ancestry cluster associated with self-reported Caucasian donors. Early released data comprised tens of millions of unique TCRs from HLA-typed donors.

Researchers ran the PCR with 60 Vbeta and 13 Jbeta primers. Produced via immunoSEQ multiplex PCR; TCRdb's table is partial and in-frame only. The sample holds roughly 190,000 clones; around 83% are singletons and the top ten take 0.95% to 1.4%. The CDR3 spans 14 residues. The ends were cut back, 0 bases at V and 2 bases at J, with 9 bases in the middle. Germline lookup yields CDR1 SGHRS and CDR2 YFSETQ. This receptor was obtained from a woman aged 40 to 50 in good health and CMV-seronegative. Sequencing was done on a sample of PBMCs. This chain joins TRBV5-1 and TRBJ2-7; D may be TRBD1 (6 bases). This CDR3 reads CASSLDRVAYEQYF. The CDR3 bases are TGCGCCAGCAGCTTGGACAGGGTTGCCTACGAGCAGTACTTC.